This T cell receptor beta chain was captured in a study of human T cells and chemical hapten exposure. Study information: Slight differences in pooled library volume were the main source of varying TCR yields across samples.

The study's library attached unique molecular identifiers to single cDNA molecules. Authors' data handling: Sample-level TCR yields exhibited a median of approximately 88,000, with a range of about 23,224 to 690,600. TCRdb re-derived calls from the RACE reads in MiXCR, one entry per CDR3 protein. The V and J calls here are based on TCRdb, not the publication. The sample consists of about 130,000 distinct CDR3 sequences, around 8.2% of them appearing once. Concerning this clonotype itself: Antigen specificity is unknown.

Time point: healthy volunteer bleed at 2 weeks. From whole blood left unfractionated, total RNA was extracted. Study results and caveats: DPC sensitization produced no change in TCRs with frequency above 1 in 1000.

Trimming removed 1 base from V and 6 bases from J, with 10 bases in between. CDR3 length: 13 residues. The germline V gene has CDR1 SGHRS and CDR2 YFSETQ. The sequence was collected from a male donor in good health. Some clones in this sample may be carry-over from other donors' samples. Sequenced: whole blood. The chain carries TRBV5-1 and TRBJ1-2, with unresolved D. In DNA form, the CDR3 reads TGCGCCAGCAGCTTGACGAGTACAGATGGCTACACCTTC. It codes for CASSLTSTDGYTF.